Described below is a single T cell receptor beta chain sequence and its context. Antigen: not known. The sequenced fragment ends 3 residues before the CDR3 boundary, so the rest is inferred from the germline J gene. Related graft donors supplied nonmyeloablative bone marrow transplants, and mixed chimerism was transient. This sample is drawn from a study of Tregs in tolerant kidney transplant recipients. Study results and limitations: No direct test of biological reproducibility was done here. The most relevant donor-specific Treg TCRbeta repertoire apparently came from expansion with activated donor B cells. Tolerant patients' donor-specific Tregs expanded beyond overall Tregs, suggesting antigen-driven growth.

The protocol was immunoSEQ multiplex PCR, while the TCRdb copy is restricted to in-frame clones and leaves out a portion. Here the sample table reports several thousand clones. The V gene lost 3 bases and the J gene lost 4 bases, with 12 bases spanning the gap. The CDR3 totals 14 residues. The germline V gene has CDR1 SNHLY and CDR2 FYNNEI. The sequence came from a human patient who received a combined kidney and bone marrow transplant. A subset of T cells may come from the graft donor. This specimen consisted of CD8+ T cells from blood (PBMCs), obtained 12 months after the transplant. This chain joins TRBV2 and TRBJ1-2, with D maybe TRBD1 (6 bases). Incomplete CDR3 DNA: TGTGCCAGCAGTGAGGCAGGGGTTAGCTATGGC. Translated, it gives CASSEAGVSYG. The entire CDR3 protein reads CASSEAGVSYGYTF.